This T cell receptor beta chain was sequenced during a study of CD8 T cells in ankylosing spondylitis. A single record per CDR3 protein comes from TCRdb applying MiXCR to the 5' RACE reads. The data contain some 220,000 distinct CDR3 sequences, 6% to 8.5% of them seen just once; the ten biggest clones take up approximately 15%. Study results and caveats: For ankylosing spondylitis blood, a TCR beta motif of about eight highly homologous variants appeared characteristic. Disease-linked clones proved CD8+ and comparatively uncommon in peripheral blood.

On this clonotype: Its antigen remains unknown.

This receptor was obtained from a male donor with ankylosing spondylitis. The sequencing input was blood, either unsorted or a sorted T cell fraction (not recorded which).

The CDR3 DNA reads as TGTGCCAGCAGCGCGGAAAGCGGGGGGGAGACCCAGTACTTC. Encoded protein: CASSAESGGETQYF. The chain has TRBV9 and TRBJ2-5; 9 bases align to TRBD2. Germline CDR1 is SGDLS and CDR2 is YYNGEE. Trimming removed 3 bases from V and 5 bases from J; junction bases left unmatched: 5. This CDR3 is 14 amino acids long.